This TCR beta chain was identified in a study of cytomegalovirus exposure and HLA in healthy donors. General study findings and limits: Across donors, most TCRs were seen rarely, yet some public ones were widespread.

The length of the CDR3 is 15 residues. Germline assignment: CDR1 SGDLS and CDR2 YYNGEE. V was pared by 3 bases and J by 3 bases, with 15 bases between. A note on this clone: The antigen remains undetermined.

Primers for the PCR totalled 60 Vbeta and 13 Jbeta. TCRdb's table, derived via immunoSEQ multiplex PCR, lists solely in-frame clones and lacks some. The data show some 110,000 clones, around 81% seen once. The V call is TRBV9, the J call TRBJ1-1; TRBD1 might be the D (6 bases). The TCR was taken from a woman between 25 and 40 years old in good health and CMV-seronegative. Sequenced: PBMCs. CDR3 region: CASSATVAGDTEAFF. The CDR3 region has the DNA TGTGCCAGCAGCGCGACGGTTGCAGGGGACACTGAAGCTTTCTTT.